The sequence of this T cell receptor beta chain was determined in a study of Graves' ophthalmopathy and Graves' hyperthyroidism. This clonotype has ten or more counts. The germline CDR1 and CDR2 sequences are SGHAT and FQNNGV. The length of the CDR3 is 13 residues. Trimming shortened V by 1 base and J by 5 bases, and 8 bases separated the two germline ends. Amplification of the TCR beta CDR3 regions used RNA transcripts (as template). Scientists carried out first-round RT-PCR using HTBI primers and then a second-round multiplex PCR. One entry per CDR3 protein results from TCRdb running MiXCR on the multiplex PCR reads. The sample lists roughly 610,000 distinct CDR3 sequences, about a fifth occurring once.

The sequence came from a woman between 18 and 29 years old with stable Graves' hyperthyroidism. Some clones in this sample may be carry-over from other donors' samples. V and J are TRBV11-2 and TRBJ1-1, with D hard to call. Material for sequencing was peripheral blood. The CDR3 DNA sequence: TGTGCCAGCAGCTTAGTTTTTGGAACTGAAGCTTTCTTT. It yields the protein CASSLVFGTEAFF.